A single T cell receptor beta chain is shown here with its context. Its antigen remains unidentified. The sample originates from a study of T cells in localized non-small cell lung cancer. This CDR3 comprises 15 residues. V lost 4 bases and J 8 bases, leaving 19 bases between the germline ends. From germline, CDR1 is SGDLS and CDR2 YYNGEE. General study points: Sequence data derive from only one tumor region, so heterogeneity remains possible.

The assay was immunoSEQ multiplex PCR, and TCRdb's table has in-frame clones only and misses some. The sample records around 21,000 clones, around 90% being singletons. The sequence derives from an older male donor with stage I squamous cell lung carcinoma. J is TRBJ2-1 and V is TRBV9; the D gene is possibly TRBD2 (7 bases). The sequencing here drew on peripheral blood, taken before any cancer treatment. The CDR3 DNA follows: TGTGCCAGCAGCTCCTGGGGGGGGGCAGGCGATGAGCAGTTCTTC. Its translation is CASSSWGGAGDEQFF. The variable domain in full, with the rest retrieved from reference TRBV9 and TRBJ2-1, is DSGVTQTPKHLITATGQRVTLRCSPRSGDLSVYWYQQSLDQGLQFLIQYYNGEERAKGNILERFSAQQFPDLHSELNLSSLELGDSALYFCASSSWGGAGDEQFFGPGTRLTVL.